This TCR beta chain was retrieved from a study of cytomegalovirus exposure and HLA in healthy donors. Points from the study as a whole: The study flagged some 170 TCR beta chains as cytomegalovirus-associated.

Points on this clone: What it binds is not known.

The CDR3 is 16 amino acids. Germline V CDR1 and CDR2: SGHTA, FQGNSA. Amplification used 60 Vbeta primers and 13 Jbeta primers. The protocol was immunoSEQ multiplex PCR, while the TCRdb copy is restricted to in-frame clones and leaves out a portion. The table lists 97,000 or so clones, 81% of them singletons. This rearrangement joins TRBV7-2 to TRBJ2-5, with D perhaps TRBD1 (6 bases). The better agreement between TRBJ2-7 and the DNA end casts doubt on the J call. Sample: PBMCs. The receptor's source is a man aged 40-55 years in good health and CMV-seronegative. DNA for the CDR3: TGTGCCAGCAGCTCCCCCCGGACAGAGAGCTCCTACGAGCAGTACTTC. This codes for CASSSPRTESSYEQYF.